The rows below give T cell receptor beta chains drawn from one sample of a study of T cell responses to AZD1222 COVID-19 vaccine. Generated by immunoSEQ multiplex PCR, the TCRdb table keeps only in-frame clones and is missing some. This table holds 90,000 to 120,000 clones, about 94% found once. The source was peripheral blood, collected on day 0 of AZD1222 vaccination. These receptors were collected from an adult in good health. CDR3s include the opening cysteine and the closing phenylalanine or tryptophan. Each record gives: D gene, V gene, clone size, J gene, CDR3 DNA, CDR3 protein. The D gene is left open where the match is weak. The size field is filled for only some rows; it gives once, few, many or a size class.

D gene: -; V gene: TRBV29-1; clone size: few; J gene: TRBJ1-3; CDR3 DNA: TGCAGCGTTCAGGCGACTGGAAACACCATATATTTT; CDR3 protein: CSVQATGNTIYF
D gene: -; V gene: TRBV3-1/TRBV3-2; clone size: once; J gene: TRBJ1-2; CDR3 DNA: TGTGCCAGCAGCCAAGAACAGACCCTCTATGGCTACACCTTC; CDR3 protein: CASSQEQTLYGYTF
D gene: -; V gene: TRBV11-2; clone size: -; J gene: TRBJ1-1; CDR3 DNA: TGTGCCAGCAGCTTAACAGGGTCGGGTGAAGCTTTCTTT; CDR3 protein: CASSLTGSGEAFF
D gene: TRBD1; V gene: TRBV5-1; clone size: -; J gene: TRBJ2-5; CDR3 DNA: TGCGCCAGCAGCTTGGGACAGGGGAATCCGGAGACCCAGTACTTC; CDR3 protein: CASSLGQGNPETQYF
D gene: TRBD2; V gene: TRBV5-1; clone size: once; J gene: TRBJ2-3; CDR3 DNA: TGCGCCAGCAGCTTGGGACTAGCGGGGGCTAGCACAGATACGCAGTATTTT; CDR3 protein: CASSLGLAGASTDTQYF
D gene: -; V gene: TRBV20-1; clone size: -; J gene: TRBJ1-2; CDR3 DNA: TGCAGTGCTGTTTACAGGGAAGGCTACACCTTC; CDR3 protein: CSAVYREGYTF
D gene: -; V gene: TRBV7-9; clone size: once; J gene: TRBJ1-1; CDR3 DNA: TGTGCCAGCATGGGCCAGAACACTGAAGCTTTCTTT; CDR3 protein: CASMGQNTEAFF
D gene: TRBD1; V gene: TRBV6-2/TRBV6-3; clone size: once; J gene: TRBJ1-3; CDR3 DNA: TGTGCCAGCAGTGCCATCCTCGGACAGGCGTCTGGAAACACCATATATTTT; CDR3 protein: CASSAILGQASGNTIYF
D gene: -; V gene: TRBV18; clone size: -; J gene: TRBJ1-1; CDR3 DNA: TGTGCCAGCTCACCAAACTTTGAGGGGGCTTTCTTT; CDR3 protein: CASSPNFEGAFF
D gene: -; V gene: TRBV5-8; clone size: -; J gene: TRBJ2-7; CDR3 DNA: TGTGCCAGCGCAGGGAGCTCCTACGAGCAGTACTTC; CDR3 protein: CASAGSSYEQYF
D gene: -; V gene: TRBV19; clone size: -; J gene: TRBJ1-4; CDR3 DNA: TGTGCCAGTAGTATGCCGGTTCAGGGCGCTAATGAAAAACTGTTTTTT; CDR3 protein: CASSMPVQGANEKLFF
D gene: -; V gene: TRBV6-5; clone size: -; J gene: TRBJ1-1; CDR3 DNA: TGTGCCAGCAGTTACCTCCGGACAGCGGACACTGAAGCTTTCTTT; CDR3 protein: CASSYLRTADTEAFF
D gene: -; V gene: TRBV3-1/TRBV3-2; clone size: once; J gene: TRBJ1-3; CDR3 DNA: TGTGCCAGCAGCCCTGTAGGGAGCTCTGGAAACACCATATATTTT; CDR3 protein: CASSPVGSSGNTIYF
D gene: TRBD1; V gene: TRBV2; clone size: -; J gene: TRBJ2-1; CDR3 DNA: TGTGCCAGCAGTGAAAGGTACAGGGGCAATGAGCAGTTCTTC; CDR3 protein: CASSERYRGNEQFF
D gene: -; V gene: TRBV9; clone size: -; J gene: TRBJ2-2; CDR3 DNA: TGTGCCAGCAGCGTAGACCGCCTAGCGACGAACACCGGGGAGCTGTTTTTT; CDR3 protein: CASSVDRLATNTGELFF
D gene: -; V gene: TRBV12-3/TRBV12-4; clone size: -; J gene: TRBJ1-1; CDR3 DNA: TGTGCCAGCAGTTTAGCGCGGGCTGAAGCTTTCTTT; CDR3 protein: CASSLARAEAFF
D gene: -; V gene: TRBV7-2; clone size: -; J gene: TRBJ1-2; CDR3 DNA: TGTGCCAGCAGCTTAATCCGAAACAGGGACGGCTACACCTTC; CDR3 protein: CASSLIRNRDGYTF
D gene: TRBD2; V gene: TRBV6-4; clone size: -; J gene: TRBJ2-1; CDR3 DNA: TGTGCCAGCAGTCCTACTAGCGGGAGGAGCGATGAGCAGTTCTTC; CDR3 protein: CASSPTSGRSDEQFF
D gene: TRBD1; V gene: TRBV5-1; clone size: -; J gene: TRBJ1-1; CDR3 DNA: TGCGCCAGCAGCGGGACAGCTGAAGCTTTCTTT; CDR3 protein: CASSGTAEAFF
D gene: -; V gene: TRBV20-1; clone size: -; J gene: TRBJ1-5; CDR3 DNA: TGCAGTGCTAGTGAAAGAGATCAGCCCCAGCATTTT; CDR3 protein: CSASERDQPQHF
D gene: -; V gene: TRBV27; clone size: once; J gene: TRBJ1-3; CDR3 DNA: TGTGCCAGCAGTTCCGCCCCCGACAGTCCTACTGGAAACACCATATATTTT; CDR3 protein: CASSSAPDSPTGNTIYF
D gene: -; V gene: TRBV28; clone size: -; J gene: TRBJ1-2; CDR3 DNA: TGTGCCAGCACTGAACGGGGGGCCTTGTCCGCTAACTATGGCTACACCTTC; CDR3 protein: CASTERGALSANYGYTF
D gene: TRBD1; V gene: TRBV19; clone size: few; J gene: TRBJ1-5; CDR3 DNA: TGTGCCAGTACCCCAACGGACAGGGGTCGTACCAATCAGCCCCAGCATTTT; CDR3 protein: CASTPTDRGRTNQPQHF
D gene: -; V gene: TRBV7-9; clone size: -; J gene: TRBJ1-2; CDR3 DNA: TGTGCCAGCAGCCCGAGGACGGAAGGCTACACCTTC; CDR3 protein: CASSPRTEGYTF
D gene: -; V gene: TRBV3-1/TRBV3-2; clone size: -; J gene: TRBJ2-5; CDR3 DNA: TGTGCCAGCCGCGTCGCGGGGAAGGAGACCCAGTACTTC; CDR3 protein: CASRVAGKETQYF
D gene: -; V gene: TRBV2; clone size: -; J gene: TRBJ1-1; CDR3 DNA: TGTGCCAGCTTTGAGGGCGCCGGGAGGACTGAAGCTTTCTTT; CDR3 protein: CASFEGAGRTEAFF
D gene: TRBD1; V gene: TRBV14; clone size: -; J gene: TRBJ2-7; CDR3 DNA: TGTGCCAGCAGCCTTACAGGGGGCGCGTCCGAGCAGTACTTC; CDR3 protein: CASSLTGGASEQYF